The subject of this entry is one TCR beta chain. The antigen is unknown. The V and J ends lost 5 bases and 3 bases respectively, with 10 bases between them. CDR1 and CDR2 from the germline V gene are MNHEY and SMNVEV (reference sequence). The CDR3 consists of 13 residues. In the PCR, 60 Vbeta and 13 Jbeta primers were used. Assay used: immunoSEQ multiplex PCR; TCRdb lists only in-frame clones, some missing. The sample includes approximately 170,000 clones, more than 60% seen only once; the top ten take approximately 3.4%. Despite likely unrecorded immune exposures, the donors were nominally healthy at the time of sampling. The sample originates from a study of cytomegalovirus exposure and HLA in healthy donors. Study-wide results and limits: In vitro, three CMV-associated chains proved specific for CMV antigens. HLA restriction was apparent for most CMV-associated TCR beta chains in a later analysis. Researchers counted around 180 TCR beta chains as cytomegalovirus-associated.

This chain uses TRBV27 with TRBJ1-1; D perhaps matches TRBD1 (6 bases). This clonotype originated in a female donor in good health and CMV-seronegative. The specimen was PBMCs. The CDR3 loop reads CASSRQGYTEAFF. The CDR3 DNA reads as TGTGCCAGCAGTCGCCAGGGGTACACTGAAGCTTTCTTT.